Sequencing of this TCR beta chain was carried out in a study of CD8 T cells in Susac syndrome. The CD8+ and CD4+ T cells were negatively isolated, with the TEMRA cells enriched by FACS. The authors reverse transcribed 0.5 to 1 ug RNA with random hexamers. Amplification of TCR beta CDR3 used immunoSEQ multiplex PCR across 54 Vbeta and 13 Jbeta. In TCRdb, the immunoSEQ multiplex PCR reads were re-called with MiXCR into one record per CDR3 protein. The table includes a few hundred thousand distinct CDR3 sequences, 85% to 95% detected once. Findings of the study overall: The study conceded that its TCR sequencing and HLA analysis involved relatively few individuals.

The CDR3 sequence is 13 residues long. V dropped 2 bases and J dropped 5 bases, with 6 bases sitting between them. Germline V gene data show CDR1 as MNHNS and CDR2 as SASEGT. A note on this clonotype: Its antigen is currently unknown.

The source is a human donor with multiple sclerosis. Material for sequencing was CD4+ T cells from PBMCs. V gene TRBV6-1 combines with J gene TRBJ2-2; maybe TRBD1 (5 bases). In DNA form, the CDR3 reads TGTGCCAGCAGTGAACAGGGTACCGGGGAGCTGTTTTTT. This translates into CASSEQGTGELFF.